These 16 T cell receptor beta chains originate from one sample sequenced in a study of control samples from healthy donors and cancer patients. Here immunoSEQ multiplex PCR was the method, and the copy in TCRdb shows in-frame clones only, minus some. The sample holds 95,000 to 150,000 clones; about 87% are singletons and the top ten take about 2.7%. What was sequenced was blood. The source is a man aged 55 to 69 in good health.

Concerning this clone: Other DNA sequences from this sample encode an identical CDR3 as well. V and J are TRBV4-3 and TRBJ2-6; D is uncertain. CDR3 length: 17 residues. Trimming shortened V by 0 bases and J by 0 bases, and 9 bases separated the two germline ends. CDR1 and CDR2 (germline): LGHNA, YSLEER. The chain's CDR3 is CASSQDPASSGANVLTF. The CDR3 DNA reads TGCGCCAGCAGCCAAGATCCCGCCAGCTCTGGGGCCAACGTCCTGACTTTC.

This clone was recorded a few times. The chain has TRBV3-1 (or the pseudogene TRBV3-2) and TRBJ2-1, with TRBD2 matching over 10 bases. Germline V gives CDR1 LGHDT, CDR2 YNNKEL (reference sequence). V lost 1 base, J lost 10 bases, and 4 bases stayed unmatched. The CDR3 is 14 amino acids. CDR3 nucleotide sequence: TGTGCCAGCAGCCAAGTTACACTAGCGGGGGAGCAGTTCTTC. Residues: CASSQVTLAGEQFF.

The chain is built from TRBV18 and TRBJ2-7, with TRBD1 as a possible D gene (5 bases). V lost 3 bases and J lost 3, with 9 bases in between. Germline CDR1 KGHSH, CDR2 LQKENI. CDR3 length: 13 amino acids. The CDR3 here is CASSPSQDYEQYF. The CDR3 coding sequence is TGTGCCAGCTCACCGTCACAGGACTACGAGCAGTACTTC. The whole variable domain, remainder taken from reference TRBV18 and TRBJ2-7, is NAGVMQNPRHLVRRRGQEARLRCSPMKGHSHVYWYRQLPEEGLKFMVYLQKENIIDESGMPKERFSAEFPKEGPSILRIQQVVRGDSAAYFCASSPSQDYEQYFGPGTRLTVT.

Here the CDR3 reads CASSLITGEYEQYF. The DNA of the CDR3 is TGCGCCAGCAGCCTCATAACAGGGGAATACGAGCAGTACTTC. The V and J genes are TRBV5-1 and TRBJ2-7, with 7 nucleotides matching TRBD1. Germline V gives CDR1 SGHRS, CDR2 YFSETQ. The CDR3 consists of 14 residues. The V gene end was trimmed by 4 bases and the J gene end by 4 bases; junction bases not matched to a gene: 8.

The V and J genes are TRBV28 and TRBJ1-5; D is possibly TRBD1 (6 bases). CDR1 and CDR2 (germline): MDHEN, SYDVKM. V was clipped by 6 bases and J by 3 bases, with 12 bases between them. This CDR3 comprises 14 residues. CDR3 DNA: TGTGCCAGCAGCCCACGACAGGTCAATCAGCCCCAGCATTTT. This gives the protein CASSPRQVNQPQHF.

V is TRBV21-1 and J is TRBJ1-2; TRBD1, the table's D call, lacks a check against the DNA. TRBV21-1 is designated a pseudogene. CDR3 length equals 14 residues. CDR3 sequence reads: CASSKQGISYGYTF. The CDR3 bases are TGTGCCAGCAGCAAACAGGGGATTTCCTATGGCTACACCTTC.

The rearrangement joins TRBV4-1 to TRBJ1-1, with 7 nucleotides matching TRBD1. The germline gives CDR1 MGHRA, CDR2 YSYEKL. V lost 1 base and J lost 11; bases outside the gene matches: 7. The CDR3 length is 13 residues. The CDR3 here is CASSQVNMGQAFF. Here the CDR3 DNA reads TGCGCCAGCAGCCAAGTGAATATGGGACAGGCTTTCTTT.

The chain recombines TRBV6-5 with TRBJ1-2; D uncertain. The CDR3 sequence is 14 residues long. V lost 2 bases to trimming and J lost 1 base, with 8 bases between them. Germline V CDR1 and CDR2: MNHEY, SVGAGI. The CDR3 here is CASSYIGGNYGYTF. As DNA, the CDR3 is TGTGCCAGCAGTTACATAGGAGGTAACTATGGCTACACCTTC.

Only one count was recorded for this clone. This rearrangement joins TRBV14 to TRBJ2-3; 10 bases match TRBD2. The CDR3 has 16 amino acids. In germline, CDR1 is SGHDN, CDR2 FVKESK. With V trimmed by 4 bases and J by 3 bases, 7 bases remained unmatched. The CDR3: CASSRALLAGTDTQYF. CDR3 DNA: TGTGCCAGCAGCCGAGCTTTACTAGCGGGGACAGATACGCAGTATTTT.

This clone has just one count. The chain's CDR3 is CASSFSGVNEKLFF. In nucleotides, the CDR3 is TGCGCCAGCAGCTTCTCAGGGGTAAATGAAAAACTGTTTTTT. This chain links TRBV5-1 with TRBJ1-4; weak D call: TRBD1 (6 bases). The CDR3 runs to 14 residues. The germline gives CDR1 SGHRS, CDR2 YFSETQ. Deletions cut 2 bases from V and 5 bases from J, with 10 bases between.

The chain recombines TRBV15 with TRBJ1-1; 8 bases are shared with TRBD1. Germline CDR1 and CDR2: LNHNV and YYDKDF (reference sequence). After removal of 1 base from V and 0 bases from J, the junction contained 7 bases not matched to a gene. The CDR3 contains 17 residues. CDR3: CATSRVGTGAMNTEAFF. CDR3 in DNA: TGTGCCACCAGCAGAGTGGGGACAGGTGCAATGAACACTGAAGCTTTCTTT.

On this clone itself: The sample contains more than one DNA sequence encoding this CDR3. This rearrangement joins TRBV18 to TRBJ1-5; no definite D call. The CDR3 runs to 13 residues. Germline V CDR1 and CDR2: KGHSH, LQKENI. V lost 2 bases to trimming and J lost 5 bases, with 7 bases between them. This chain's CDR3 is CASSPGIDQPQHF. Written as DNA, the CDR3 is TGTGCCAGCTCACCAGGGATCGATCAGCCCCAGCATTTT.

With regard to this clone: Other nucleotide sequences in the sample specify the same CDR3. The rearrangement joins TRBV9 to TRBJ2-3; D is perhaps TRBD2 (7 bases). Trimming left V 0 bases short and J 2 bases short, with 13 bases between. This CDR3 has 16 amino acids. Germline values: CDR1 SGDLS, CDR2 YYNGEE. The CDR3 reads CASSVVEGGPTDTQYF. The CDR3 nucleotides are TGTGCCAGCAGCGTAGTGGAGGGGGGGCCCACAGATACGCAGTATTTT.

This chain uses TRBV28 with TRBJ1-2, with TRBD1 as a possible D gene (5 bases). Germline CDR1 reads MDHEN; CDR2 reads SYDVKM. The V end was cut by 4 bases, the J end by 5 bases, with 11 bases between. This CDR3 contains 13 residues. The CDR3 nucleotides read TGTGCCAGCAGTTCCTTGACAGAGTATGGCTACACCTTC. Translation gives CASSSLTEYGYTF.

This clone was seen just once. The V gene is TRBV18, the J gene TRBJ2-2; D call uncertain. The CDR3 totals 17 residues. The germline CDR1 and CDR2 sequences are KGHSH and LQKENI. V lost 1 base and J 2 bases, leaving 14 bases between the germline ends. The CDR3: CASSPLLGHDNTGELFF. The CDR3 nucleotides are TGTGCCAGCTCACCACTTCTCGGGCACGACAACACCGGGGAGCTGTTTTTT. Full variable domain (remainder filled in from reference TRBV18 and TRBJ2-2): NAGVMQNPRHLVRRRGQEARLRCSPMKGHSHVYWYRQLPEEGLKFMVYLQKENIIDESGMPKERFSAEFPKEGPSILRIQQVVRGDSAAYFCASSPLLGHDNTGELFFGEGSRLTVL.

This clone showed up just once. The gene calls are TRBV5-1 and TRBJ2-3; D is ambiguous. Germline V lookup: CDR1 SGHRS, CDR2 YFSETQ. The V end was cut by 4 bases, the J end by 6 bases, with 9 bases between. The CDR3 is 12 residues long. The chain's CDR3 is CASSLAADTQYF. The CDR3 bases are TGCGCCAGCAGCCTGGCTGCCGATACGCAGTATTTT.